The sequence of this TCR beta chain was determined in a study of cytomegalovirus exposure and HLA in healthy donors. The length of the CDR3 is 15 residues. Germline assignment: CDR1 SGDLS and CDR2 YYNGEE. Losses at the gene ends were 0 bases for V and 4 bases for J; bases not matched to a gene: 4. PCR employed 60 Vbeta and 13 Jbeta primers. Per the study methods: A follow-up analysis tallied 65 million to 80 million unique TCR beta chains, roughly 11 million shared. Clones were read by immunoSEQ multiplex PCR, and TCRdb kept only the in-frame ones, dropping some. For V, J and clone size, that table is used; D and trimming come from the DNA. The data show some 190,000 clones, with about four fifths seen just once and over 1.5% held by the top ten.

Sample: PBMCs. This TCR derives from a man between 40 and 49 years old in good health and CMV-seropositive. The rearrangement joins TRBV9 to TRBJ1-2, with 9 bases aligning to TRBD1. CDR3 sequence (DNA): TGTGCCAGCAGCGTAGTGGGACAGGGCATCTATGGCTACACCTTC. Translating it yields CASSVVGQGIYGYTF.